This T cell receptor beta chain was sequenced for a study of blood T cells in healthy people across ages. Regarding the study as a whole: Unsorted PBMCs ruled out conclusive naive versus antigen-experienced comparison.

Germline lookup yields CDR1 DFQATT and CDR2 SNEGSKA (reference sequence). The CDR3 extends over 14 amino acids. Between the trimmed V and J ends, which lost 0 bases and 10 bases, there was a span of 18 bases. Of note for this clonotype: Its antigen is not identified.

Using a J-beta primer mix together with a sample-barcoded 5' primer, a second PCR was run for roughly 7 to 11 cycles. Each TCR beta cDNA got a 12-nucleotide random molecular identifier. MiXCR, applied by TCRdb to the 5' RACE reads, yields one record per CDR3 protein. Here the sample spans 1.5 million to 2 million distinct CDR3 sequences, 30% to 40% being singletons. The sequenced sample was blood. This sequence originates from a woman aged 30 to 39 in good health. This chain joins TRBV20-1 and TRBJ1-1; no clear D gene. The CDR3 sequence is CSARDGRGTAGAFF. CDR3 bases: TGCAGTGCTAGAGATGGGCGGGGAACCGCTGGAGCTTTCTTT.